The source of this TCR beta chain is a study of T cell repertoires in cytomegalovirus infection. MiXCR, run by TCRdb on the reads, gives a single entry per CDR3 protein. This sample has 50,000 or so distinct CDR3 sequences, with nearly 20% found just once. Trimming took off 5 bases at V and 0 bases at J, with 11 bases between the two ends. Germline V gene data show CDR1 as SSHAT and CDR2 as FNYEAQ (reference sequence). This CDR3 is built from 14 residues. At least ten counts were recorded for this clonotype. What it binds is not known. The chain links TRBV7-7 to TRBJ2-7; D is undetermined. This clonotype originated in a human donor in good health (CMV status not recorded). Some clones in this sample may be carry-over from other donors' samples. The source was CD8+ T cells from cultured PBMCs, collected from culture after CMV antigen stimulation. The CDR3 nucleotides read TGTGCCAGCAGCCCTGGTCGGGTCTCCTACGAGCAGTACTTC. Its protein is CASSPGRVSYEQYF.